This T cell receptor beta chain was sequenced for a study of T cells after somatic rescue of genetic block. The CDR3 is 14 residues long. CDR1 and CDR2 from the germline V gene are SGDLS and YYNGEE. Trimming removed 0 bases at V and 3 bases at J, with 9 bases between. Here immunoSEQ multiplex PCR was the method, and the copy in TCRdb shows in-frame clones only, minus some. The table shows 13,000 or so clones, with 73% occurring only once. This clonotype originated in a boy younger than 18. V gene TRBV9 combines with J gene TRBJ2-5, with TRBD1 as a possible D gene (5 bases). Sequencing input: peripheral blood mononuclear cells (PBMCs). The CDR3 here is CASSVVGAEETQYF. In nucleotides, the CDR3 is TGTGCCAGCAGCGTAGTAGGGGCCGAAGAGACCCAGTACTTC.